The 32 T cell receptor beta chains below come from one sample, sequenced in a study of cytomegalovirus exposure and HLA in healthy donors. Primers included in the PCR were 60 Vbeta and 13 Jbeta primers. Some clones are missing from TCRdb's copy, which holds only in-frame ones; the method was immunoSEQ multiplex PCR. The profile covers some 140,000 clones, with over 70% appearing a single time and 2% to 2.5% taken by the ten largest. The specimen sequenced was PBMCs. These receptors came from a man under 40 in good health and CMV-seronegative.

The chain couples TRBV10-2 to TRBJ1-2; 7 nucleotides agree with TRBD1. The CDR3 is 12 residues long. The germline gives CDR1 WSHSY, CDR2 SAAADI. After removal of 10 bases from V and 7 bases from J, the junction contained 9 bases not matched to a gene. The CDR3 DNA is TGCGCCACCTGGGACAGTAAGTCTGGCTACACCTTC. This translates into CATWDSKSGYTF.

The chain employs TRBV5-1 and TRBJ2-5, with 12 bases matching TRBD2. This CDR3 has 15 amino acids. V gave up 0 bases and J gave up 5 bases; unmatched junction bases: 2. Germline V gives CDR1 SGHRS, CDR2 YFSETQ. The CDR3 bases are TGCGCCAGCAGCTTGGCGCTAGCGGGAGGGGAGACCCAGTACTTC. This encodes CASSLALAGGETQYF.

The genes are TRBV14 and TRBJ2-1; D remains ambiguous. Per the germline V gene, CDR1 is SGHDN and CDR2 is FVKESK. This CDR3 region has 14 residues. Trimming removed 2 bases from V and 6 bases from J, with 11 bases in between. CDR3 amino acids: CASSQRGSRNEQFF. The CDR3 nucleotides are TGTGCCAGCAGCCAAAGAGGCTCCCGCAATGAGCAGTTCTTC.

The chain links TRBV27 to TRBJ1-5, with D possibly matching TRBD1 (6 bases). CDR1 and CDR2 from the germline V gene are MNHEY and SMNVEV (reference sequence). The CDR3 has 19 residues. Between the trimmed V and J ends, which lost 1 base and 6 bases, there was a span of 25 bases. The DNA of the CDR3 is TGTGCCAGCAGTTTATACCCCTCCCCCTTGACAGGCCGGGGTCAGCCCCAGCATTTT. Protein product: CASSLYPSPLTGRGQPQHF.

J is TRBJ2-1 and V is TRBV7-2; tentative D call: TRBD1 (5 bases). Deletions cut 4 bases from V and 7 bases from J, with 8 bases between. Germline loops: CDR1 SGHTA, CDR2 FQGNSA. The CDR3 runs to 12 residues. CDR3: CASSSQGNEQFF. DNA of the CDR3: TGTGCCAGCAGCTCGCAGGGTAATGAGCAGTTCTTC.

The V and J genes are TRBV30 and TRBJ1-5; a weak D match, TRBD1 (5 bases). The V gene's germline CDR1 is GTSNPN and CDR2 SVGIG (reference sequence). The CDR3 is 14 residues long. The V end lost 1 base, the J end lost 2 bases, and 9 bases lay between the germline ends. CDR3 in DNA: TGTGCCTGGAGTGCTGGGGCTGGCAATCAGCCCCAGCATTTT. Amino acid sequence: CAWSAGAGNQPQHF.

This chain connects TRBV11-2 to TRBJ2-1, with unresolved D. This CDR3 has 12 amino acids. Trimming took 1 base from V and 10 from J, leaving 8 bases between them. CDR1 and CDR2 from the germline V gene are SGHAT and FQNNGV. The CDR3 DNA reads TGTGCCAGCAGCTTAGGCGTAATCGAGCAGTTCTTC. Translating gives CASSLGVIEQFF.

The chain is built from TRBV7-2 and TRBJ2-3, with D possibly TRBD2 on 5 matching bases. CDR1 SGHTA and CDR2 FQGNSA come from the germline V gene. With 2 bases removed from V and 0 bases from J, the gap between germline ends came to 12 bases. The CDR3 is made up of 16 amino acids. DNA for the CDR3: TGTGCCAGCAGCTTAAATATAGCGACCAGCACAGATACGCAGTATTTT. It codes for CASSLNIATSTDTQYF.

The chain links TRBV28 to TRBJ1-2; 7 nucleotides agree with TRBD1. The ends lost 6 bases at V and 5 bases at J; junction bases unmatched: 12. The CDR3 length is 15 residues. Germline CDR1 is MDHEN and CDR2 is SYDVKM. For the CDR3, the DNA is TGTGCCAGCAGGCCCTTTGACAGGGCAACATATGGCTACACCTTC. Translated: CASRPFDRATYGYTF.

CDR3 protein: CASSLNRAGYNQPQHF. In nucleotides, the CDR3 is TGTGCCAGCAGTTTAAATAGGGCGGGGTACAATCAGCCCCAGCATTTT. V is TRBV28 and J is TRBJ1-5; D is unresolved. The CDR3 is 16 residues long. Per germline, CDR1 MDHEN and CDR2 SYDVKM. Trimming left V 2 bases short and J 3 bases short, with 14 bases between.

The rearrangement joins TRBV5-1 to TRBJ1-4; 10 bases line up with TRBD1. The CDR3 spans 17 residues. Germline V gene lookup returns CDR1 SGHRS and CDR2 YFSETQ. V dropped 2 bases and J dropped 5; count of bases not matched to a gene: 9. The CDR3 DNA is TGCGCCAGCAGCTTCCTTTCTCCGGGACAGGGGAATGAAAAACTGTTTTTT. Translated: CASSFLSPGQGNEKLFF.

This clone appeared a single time. The V and J genes are TRBV28 and TRBJ2-1; TRBD2 matches 7 bases. CDR1 is MDHEN, CDR2 SYDVKM, per germline. The CDR3 runs to 14 residues. With V trimmed by 2 bases and J by 6 bases, 4 bases remained unmatched. The CDR3 loop reads CASSLGGRGNEQFF. CDR3 sequence (DNA): TGTGCCAGCAGTTTAGGCGGGAGAGGCAATGAGCAGTTCTTC.

This rearrangement joins TRBV28 to TRBJ2-1; 11 bases are shared with TRBD2. Germline V lookup: CDR1 MDHEN, CDR2 SYDVKM. CDR3 length: 15 amino acids. V lost 4 bases and J lost 4; bases outside the gene matches: 3. The CDR3 nucleotides are TGTGCCAGCAGTTCGGGACTAGCGGTATACAATGAGCAGTTCTTC. Translating gives CASSSGLAVYNEQFF.

V and J are TRBV18 and TRBJ1-1, with D possibly matching TRBD1 (5 bases). V was cut by 8 bases and J by 6 bases, with 19 bases left in between. The CDR3 runs to 14 residues. Germline V CDR1 and CDR2: KGHSH, LQKENI. CDR3 loop: CASPPGGWTSEAFF. CDR3 nucleotides: TGTGCCAGCCCCCCGGGGGGATGGACCTCTGAAGCTTTCTTT.

This chain links TRBV19 with TRBJ2-2, with 8 bases matching TRBD2. With V trimmed by 3 bases and J by 6 bases, 6 bases remained unmatched. Germline lookup yields CDR1 LNHDA and CDR2 SQIVND (reference sequence). This CDR3 has 15 amino acids. For the CDR3, the DNA is TGTGCCAGTAGTATCCCCCTCGGGGGGGCCGGGGAGCTGTTTTTT. Amino acid sequence: CASSIPLGGAGELFF.

V and J are TRBV19 and TRBJ2-5; 9 positions agree with TRBD1. Unmatched junction bases numbered 5, after V lost 4 bases and J lost 2 bases. The CDR3 covers 15 residues. Germline V gene sequence: CDR1 LNHDA, CDR2 SQIVND (reference sequence). The CDR3 is CASSRQGVWQETQYF. The CDR3 DNA is TGTGCCAGTAGTAGACAGGGGGTATGGCAAGAGACCCAGTACTTC.

V and J are TRBV19 and TRBJ1-1; 9 bases fit TRBD1. The CDR3 contains 14 residues. The germline CDR1 and CDR2 sequences are LNHDA and SQIVND (reference sequence). The V gene end was trimmed by 7 bases and the J gene end by 3 bases; junction bases not matched to a gene: 6. CDR3 nucleotide sequence: TGTGCCAGTACTCGACAGGGGGGGGACACTGAAGCTTTCTTT. Protein: CASTRQGGDTEAFF.

The genes are TRBV27 and TRBJ2-6; 10 positions match TRBD1. Germline CDR1 is MNHEY and CDR2 is SMNVEV (reference sequence). With 5 bases clipped from V and 0 bases from J, the junction kept 7 bases outside the gene matches. The CDR3 extends over 18 amino acids. CDR3 in amino acids: CASSPRDRGVSGANVLTF. As DNA, the CDR3 is TGTGCCAGCAGTCCCCGGGACAGGGGAGTCTCTGGGGCCAACGTCCTGACTTTC. Full variable domain (rest looked up from reference TRBV27 and TRBJ2-6): EAQVTQNPRYLITVTGKKLTVTCSQNMNHEYMSWYRQDPGLGLRQIYYSMNVEVTDKGDVPEGYKVSRKEKRNFPLILESPSPNQTSLYFCASSPRDRGVSGANVLTFGAGSRLTVL.

In this sample, this clone turned up a few times. The chain carries TRBV6-6 and TRBJ2-7; weak D call: TRBD2 (5 bases). V dropped 5 bases and J dropped 5 bases, with 10 bases sitting between them. Germline-derived CDR1 and CDR2 are MNHNY and SVGAGI (reference sequence). The CDR3 is 12 residues long. The DNA of the CDR3 is TGTGCCAGCAGTGCCCCGGGGAACGAGCAGTACTTC. Amino acids: CASSAPGNEQYF.

V usage is TRBV14 and J usage is TRBJ2-1; TRBD2 matches at 9 bases. CDR3 length equals 18 residues. Per germline, CDR1 SGHDN and CDR2 FVKESK. The trim removed 5 bases at V and 9 bases at J, leaving 20 bases unmatched. The DNA for the CDR3 is TGTGCCAGCAGCGGCTACCCCCCTTGGCGGGAGGGCCCTATTGAGCAGTTCTTC. As protein: CASSGYPPWREGPIEQFF. Based on the CDR3 plus reference TRBV14 and TRBJ2-1, the full variable domain is EAGVTQFPSHSVIEKGQTVTLRCDPISGHDNLYWYRRVMGKEIKFLLHFVKESKQDESGMPNNRFLAERTGGTYSTLKVQPAELEDSGVYFCASSGYPPWREGPIEQFFGPGTRLTVL.

The chain is built from TRBV5-6 and TRBJ1-1, with 8 bases lining up with TRBD1. Trimming cost V 4 bases and J 5 bases; bases outside gene matches: 7. CDR3 length: 14 residues. Germline CDR1 and CDR2: SGHDT and YYEEEE. CDR3 DNA sequence: TGTGCCAGCAGCGCCCAGGGGGCTGGGACTGAAGCTTTCTTT. Translated, it gives CASSAQGAGTEAFF.

This rearrangement joins TRBV6-4 to TRBJ1-1; possible D gene TRBD1, 5 bases. Between the trimmed V and J ends, which lost 8 bases and 2 bases, there was a span of 18 bases. CDR3 length equals 15 residues. Germline lookup yields CDR1 MRHNA and CDR2 SNTAGT. The CDR3 DNA reads as TGTGCCAGCCGGGCGTCCGACAGAGAAAACACTGAAGCTTTCTTT. Translation: CASRASDRENTEAFF.

This chain joins TRBV2 and TRBJ2-7; maybe TRBD1 (5 bases). CDR1 and CDR2 (germline): SNHLY, FYNNEI. Deletions cut 7 bases from V and 3 bases from J, with 16 bases between. This CDR3 has 14 amino acids. CDR3 in DNA: TGTGCCAGCACAGCCCAGGGATCTCTCTACGAGCAGTACTTC. It is translated as CASTAQGSLYEQYF. Full variable domain (remainder filled in from reference TRBV2 and TRBJ2-7): EPEVTQTPSHQVTQMGQEVILRCVPISNHLYFYWYRQILGQKVEFLVSFYNNEISEKSEIFDDQFSVERPDGSNFTLKIRSTKLEDSAMYFCASTAQGSLYEQYFGPGTRLTVT.

The CDR3 spells CASSQEGGFGEKLFF. The CDR3 DNA follows: TGCGCCAGCAGCCAAGAAGGCGGATTCGGTGAAAAACTGTTTTTT. V gene TRBV4-3 combines with J gene TRBJ1-4; D gene uncertain. The CDR3 is made up of 15 amino acids. V was trimmed by 0 bases and J by 7 bases, leaving 12 bases between them. CDR1 and CDR2 from the germline V gene are LGHNA and YSLEER.

The chain joins TRBV7-7 to TRBJ2-2, with TRBD1 matching 8 bases. V shed 5 bases and J 5 bases; nucleotides not matched to a gene: 4. Germline assignment: CDR1 SSHAT and CDR2 FNYEAQ (reference sequence). This CDR3 is 14 amino acids long. The CDR3 DNA is TGTGCCAGCAGCCAGGACAGGGTAACCGGGGAGCTGTTTTTT. This translates into CASSQDRVTGELFF.

The chain links TRBV28 to TRBJ2-7; the match to TRBD2 covers 7 bases. Trimming cost V 7 bases and J 9 bases; bases outside gene matches: 6. Looked up from germline, CDR1 is MDHEN and CDR2 is SYDVKM. This CDR3 is built from 11 residues. This CDR3 reads CASTTWGGQYF. CDR3 bases: TGTGCCAGCACTACGTGGGGGGGGCAGTACTTC.

The V gene is TRBV18, the J gene TRBJ2-1; D is perhaps TRBD1 (6 bases). Germline CDR1 is KGHSH and CDR2 is LQKENI. This CDR3 region has 13 residues. Trimming stripped 1 base from V and 7 bases from J, with 8 bases between. DNA of the CDR3: TGTGCCAGCTCACCACTCAGGGGTAATGAGCAGTTCTTC. Translating it yields CASSPLRGNEQFF.

This clone was picked up a small number of times. The identical CDR3 is also encoded by other nucleotide sequences in the sample. The rearrangement uses TRBV5-6 and TRBJ1-2; 10 positions agree with TRBD1. Germline loops: CDR1 SGHDT, CDR2 YYEEEE. J was trimmed by 8 bases and V by 5 bases; bases with no gene match: 6. The CDR3 runs 13 residues. The CDR3 is CASSSGTGDGYTF. In DNA, the CDR3 is TGTGCCAGCAGTTCCGGGACAGGGGACGGCTACACCTTC.

This clone was recorded once. CDR3 DNA: TGCGCCAGCAGCCAAGACCGGAGTTCCTACAATGAGCAGTTCTTC. This codes for CASSQDRSSYNEQFF. The chain is built from TRBV4-3 and TRBJ2-1, with D unresolved. V was cut by 0 bases and J by 1 base, with 7 bases left in between. The CDR3 extends over 15 amino acids. Germline CDR1 reads LGHNA; CDR2 reads YSLEER.

The rearrangement links TRBV5-1 to TRBJ2-7; 8 bases match TRBD2. V gave up 4 bases and J gave up 3 bases; unmatched junction bases: 6. The CDR3 covers 14 residues. Germline lookup yields CDR1 SGHRS and CDR2 YFSETQ. The CDR3 loop is CASSLGLGDYEQYF. Written as DNA, the CDR3 is TGCGCCAGCAGCCTGGGACTAGGGGACTACGAGCAGTACTTC.

CDR3 DNA: TGTGCCAGTAGGACAGGCCTCTCTGGAAACACCATATATTTT. As protein: CASRTGLSGNTIYF. The chain links TRBV19 to TRBJ1-3, with D perhaps matching TRBD1 (6 bases). Germline V gives CDR1 LNHDA, CDR2 SQIVND (reference sequence). With 6 bases removed from V and 0 bases from J, the gap between germline ends came to 9 bases. CDR3 length: 14 amino acids.

The chain carries TRBV6-5 and TRBJ1-6; a possible D gene is TRBD1 (6 bases). V was pared by 9 bases and J by 5 bases, with 14 bases between. Germline V gives CDR1 MNHEY, CDR2 SVGAGI. This CDR3 region has 14 residues. The CDR3 protein is CASARGIDNSPLHF. The CDR3 region has the DNA TGTGCCAGTGCGAGGGGGATCGATAATTCACCCCTCCACTTT.